This TCR beta chain was recovered during a study of tumor-infiltrating lymphocytes in localized non-small cell lung cancer. As regards this clone: Antigen: not known.

Study-wide points: Different pieces of the same tissue went to different assays, confounding technical variation with intratumor heterogeneity.

The method was immunoSEQ multiplex PCR; TCRdb's version includes in-frame clones alone and lacks a portion of them. The data hold a few thousand clones, with roughly 95% observed a single time. The CDR3 runs 15 residues. V shed 0 bases and J shed 2 bases, with 7 bases lying between them. Germline V CDR1 and CDR2: SGHVS, FNYEAQ. V usage is TRBV7-6 and J usage is TRBJ1-4, with no clear D. This clonotype was sampled from a human donor with non-small cell lung cancer. The sample taken for sequencing was uninvolved lung tissue not adjacent to the tumor. Here the CDR3 reads CASSLAPATNEKLFF. In DNA, the CDR3 is TGTGCCAGCAGCTTAGCGCCAGCCACTAATGAAAAACTGTTTTTT.